These 6 T cell receptor beta chains originate from one sample sequenced in a study of T cells in Graves' hyperthyroidism and ophthalmopathy (dated by TCRdb to the late 2010s). Libraries were made using multiplex PCR. Sequencing relied on an Illumina HiSeq 2000. The TCR beta CDR3 regions were amplified from the RNA transcripts. For the first round of RT-PCR on the TCR CDR3, the HTBI primer set was used together with the Qiagen OneStep RT-PCR kit. TCRdb reprocessing: public reads trimmed at Q25 with fastp, clones called with MiXCR, in-frame beta chains kept. Identical CDR3 proteins give one entry, which carries the most common genes and DNA. This sample lists around 600,000 distinct CDR3 sequences; 45% were detected once. The leading ten clones occupy about 7.2% of the sample. The source material was peripheral blood or thyroid tissue (not recorded which). Receptors were obtained from an adult man with Graves' disease, either hyperthyroidism or ophthalmopathy (not recorded which).

This clonotype was observed a few times. The chain uses TRBV20-1 and TRBJ2-7; TRBD1 aligns across 11 bases. Losses at the gene ends were 6 bases for V and 6 bases for J; bases not matched to a gene: 7. This CDR3 region has 13 residues. In germline, CDR1 is DFQATT, CDR2 SNEGSKA (reference sequence). CDR3 sequence: CSAQLGQGAEQYF. The CDR3 DNA reads as TGCAGTGCACAACTCGGACAGGGGGCCGAGCAGTACTTC.

The chain employs TRBV10-3 and TRBJ1-6; a weak D match, TRBD1 (6 bases). CDR1 and CDR2 (germline): ENHRY, SYGVKD. The CDR3 length is 14 residues. With 7 bases removed from V and 5 bases from J, the gap between germline ends came to 12 bases. CDR3: CAIKGGRDNSPLHF. The CDR3 DNA reads TGTGCCATCAAGGGGGGCAGGGATAATTCACCCCTCCACTTT.

The chain joins TRBV7-6 to TRBJ1-1; 7 bases line up with TRBD1. V was pared by 1 base and J by 7 bases, with 6 bases of the junction left unmatched. This CDR3 region has 14 residues. The V gene's germline CDR1 is SGHVS and CDR2 FNYEAQ. This chain's CDR3 is CASSLVGTAYEAFF. CDR3 nucleotides: TGTGCCAGCAGCTTAGTGGGGACAGCCTATGAAGCTTTCTTT.

The J gene is TRBJ1-6, the V gene TRBV2, with 10 positions matching TRBD1. Germline V CDR1 and CDR2: SNHLY, FYNNEI. Germline trimming cut 6 bases from V and 7 bases from J; bases unmatched to any gene: 12. The CDR3 consists of 17 residues. The CDR3 DNA reads TGTGCCAGCAGCTTGACAGGGGGCTCCTTAGGGAATTCACCCCTCCACTTT. It yields the protein CASSLTGGSLGNSPLHF.

CDR3: CASSLIGGLYTEAFF. Here the CDR3 DNA reads TGTGCCAGCAGCTTAATAGGAGGTTTGTACACTGAAGCTTTCTTT. The chain employs TRBV5-5 and TRBJ1-1; no reliable D call. CDR1 is SGHKS and CDR2 is YYEKEE in the germline V gene (reference sequence). The CDR3 has 15 amino acids. Trimming removed 2 bases at V and 3 bases at J, with 14 bases between. Based on the CDR3 plus reference TRBV5-5 and TRBJ1-1, the full variable domain is DAGVTQSPTHLIKTRGQQVTLRCSPISGHKSVSWYQQVLGQGPQFIFQYYEKEERGRGNFPDRFSARQFPNYSSELNVNALLLGDSALYLCASSLIGGLYTEAFFGQGTRLTVV.

This clonotype came up many times. The chain recombines TRBV20-1 with TRBJ1-6; D is undetermined. The CDR3 consists of 15 residues. Germline V CDR1 and CDR2: DFQATT, SNEGSKA (reference sequence). Trimming pared 3 bases from V and 8 bases from J, leaving 17 bases between. The CDR3 loop is CSASGVVGWDSPLHF. CDR3 nucleotides: TGCAGTGCTAGCGGGGTGGTCGGATGGGATTCACCCCTCCACTTT.